What follows describes a single T cell receptor beta chain. These data originate in a study of blood T cell repertoires in COVID-19. Study context: T cells, B-cell-depleted T cells, or PBMCs provided the cDNA or gDNA that served as material.

Germline V gene lookup returns CDR1 LGHNA and CDR2 YSLEER. Trimming shortened V by 0 bases and J by 4 bases, and 16 bases separated the two germline ends. This CDR3 spans 17 amino acids. This table comes from immunoSEQ multiplex PCR, and its TCRdb copy is limited to in-frame clones, with some not included. The data contain about 250,000 clones, roughly 85% of them singletons. The specimen sequenced was peripheral blood. The J gene is TRBJ2-1, the V gene TRBV4-3; D possibly corresponds to TRBD2 (5 bases). The clonotype originates from a man in his forties or fifties with active or convalescent COVID-19. CDR3 in DNA: TGCGCCAGCAGCCAAGATCGGGCGGGCTCGGGGTACAATGAGCAGTTCTTC. Its protein product is CASSQDRAGSGYNEQFF.